The entry below gives a single T cell receptor beta chain sequence along with its context. The target antigen is unknown. This sample was taken from a study of T cells in localized non-small cell lung cancer. Points from the study as a whole: Out of the top 100 tumor clones, a median approximately 57 were seen in adjacent lung. The highest T cell clonality was in uninvolved adjacent lung, above tumor. Longer overall survival accompanied higher blood T cell density. Tumor samples were not multi-region, leaving intratumor heterogeneity unexcluded.

The assay was immunoSEQ multiplex PCR, and TCRdb's table has in-frame clones only and misses some. Counted here are 30,000 to 35,000 clones, approximately 91% occurring once; the ten biggest clones make up around 4.2%. CDR1 and CDR2 (germline): SNHLY, FYNNEI. The V gene lost 7 bases and the J gene lost 6 bases, with 19 bases spanning the gap. CDR3 size: 15 residues. The sequencing used peripheral blood, collected before any cancer treatment. The rearrangement links TRBV2 to TRBJ1-5; TRBD1 is a possible D gene (5 bases). The receptor was derived from a woman aged 35 to 69 with stage I lung adenocarcinoma. CDR3 sequence reads: CASTKTTARGQPQHF. The CDR3 DNA reads TGTGCCAGCACCAAAACGACAGCCCGGGGTCAGCCCCAGCATTTT.